The 19 T cell receptor beta chains below all came from one sample that was sequenced in a study of blood T cell repertoires in COVID-19. Clones were read by immunoSEQ multiplex PCR, and TCRdb kept only the in-frame ones, dropping some. Of fewer than 250,000 clones listed, about nine tenths are singletons. The sample comprised peripheral blood. These receptors all stem from a woman in her 70s with acute or convalescent COVID-19.

V is TRBV7-2 and J is TRBJ2-7, with TRBD2 matching over 13 bases. The V gene's germline CDR1 is SGHTA and CDR2 FQGNSA. The J segment lost 0 bases and the V segment lost 2 bases, leaving 7 bases of the junction unmatched. CDR3 length: 18 amino acids. The CDR3 nucleotides read TGTGCCAGCAGCTTACAAGGGACTAGCGGGGCCTTCTCCTACGAGCAGTACTTC. Translated: CASSLQGTSGAFSYEQYF.

This clone turned up a few times. V is TRBV5-4 and J is TRBJ2-2; 7 nucleotides match TRBD1. The CDR3 length is 14 residues. Germline trimming cut 5 bases from V and 1 base from J; bases unmatched to any gene: 2. Per the germline V gene, CDR1 is SGHNT and CDR2 is YYREEE (reference sequence). The DNA of the CDR3 is TGTGCCAGCAGAGGACAGGAGAACACCGGGGAGCTGTTTTTT. Amino acid sequence: CASRGQENTGELFF.

This clone has a single count. The V call is TRBV19, the J call TRBJ2-2; the match to TRBD2 covers 7 bases. The CDR3 has 15 residues. Germline-derived CDR1 and CDR2 are LNHDA and SQIVND (reference sequence). J gave up 2 bases and V 5 bases, and 5 bases lay outside the gene matches. As DNA, the CDR3 is TGTGCCAGTAGTCGGGCGGGAGCAAACACCGGGGAGCTGTTTTTT. This translates into CASSRAGANTGELFF.

This clone has only a few counts. The chain recombines TRBV3-1 (or the pseudogene TRBV3-2) with TRBJ1-2, with no clear D. The germline V gene encodes CDR1 LGHDT and CDR2 YNNKEL (reference sequence). V lost 3 bases, J lost 4 bases, and 3 bases lay in between. This CDR3 has 11 residues. The CDR3 region is CASSHLYGYTF. CDR3 sequence (DNA): TGTGCCAGCAGCCACCTCTATGGCTACACCTTC.

This clone was counted a few times. The rearrangement links TRBV10-3 to TRBJ2-2; 10 bases line up with TRBD1. The V gene's germline CDR1 is ENHRY and CDR2 SYGVKD. Germline trimming cut 6 bases from V and 4 bases from J; bases unmatched to any gene: 2. This CDR3 comprises 14 residues. The CDR3 here is CAIRDRGTTGELFF. The CDR3 DNA reads TGTGCCATCAGGGACAGGGGGACCACCGGGGAGCTGTTTTTT.

V is TRBV24-1 and J is TRBJ2-2, with TRBD1 identical over 7 bases. The V gene end was trimmed by 4 bases and the J gene end by 5 bases; junction bases not matched to a gene: 12. CDR1 and CDR2 (germline): KGHDR, SFDVKD. CDR3 size: 17 residues. The CDR3 here is CATSEARGPGGTGELFF. The CDR3 nucleotides are TGTGCCACCAGTGAGGCCCGAGGTCCAGGGGGTACCGGGGAGCTGTTTTTT.

J is TRBJ2-2 and V is TRBV18; D is uncertain. This CDR3 region has 13 residues. Trimming left V 6 bases short and J 4 bases short, with 9 bases between. CDR1 and CDR2 (germline): KGHSH, LQKENI. CDR3 residues: CASSPLGTGELFF. The CDR3 nucleotides are TGTGCCAGCTCCCCTCTCGGCACCGGGGAGCTGTTTTTT. The complete variable domain, with remaining parts taken from reference TRBV18 and TRBJ2-2, reads NAGVMQNPRHLVRRRGQEARLRCSPMKGHSHVYWYRQLPEEGLKFMVYLQKENIIDESGMPKERFSAEFPKEGPSILRIQQVVRGDSAAYFCASSPLGTGELFFGEGSRLTVL.

The rearrangement uses TRBV3-1 (or the pseudogene TRBV3-2) and TRBJ2-1; 7 nucleotides line up with TRBD1. V shed 1 base, J shed 6 bases, and the junction held 3 bases outside the gene matches. The CDR3 runs 14 residues. The germline gives CDR1 LGHDT, CDR2 YNNKEL (reference sequence). CDR3 nucleotide sequence: TGTGCCAGCAGCCAAGTGACAGGGATCAATGAGCAGTTCTTC. As protein: CASSQVTGINEQFF.

The chain links TRBV6-6 to TRBJ2-7; maybe TRBD2 (5 bases). The germline CDR1 and CDR2 sequences are MNHNY and SVGAGI (reference sequence). This CDR3 spans 13 amino acids. Between the trimmed V and J ends, which lost 7 bases and 1 base, there was a span of 11 bases. The chain's CDR3 is CASNEGASYEQYF. The CDR3 coding sequence is TGTGCCAGCAACGAGGGAGCTTCCTACGAGCAGTACTTC.

This clone showed up just a few times. This chain joins TRBV9 and TRBJ2-3; TRBD2 matches 9 bases. This CDR3 is built from 14 residues. CDR1 SGDLS and CDR2 YYNGEE come from the germline V gene. V was pared by 6 bases and J by 2 bases, with 4 bases of the junction left unmatched. The DNA for the CDR3 is TGTGCCAGCACTAGCGGGGAAAACACAGATACGCAGTATTTT. Its translation: CASTSGENTDTQYF.

This chain uses TRBV3-1 (or the pseudogene TRBV3-2) with TRBJ2-3; TRBD2 aligns across 13 bases. In germline, CDR1 is LGHDT, CDR2 YNNKEL (reference sequence). V gave up 5 bases and J gave up 4 bases; unmatched junction bases: 0. The length of the CDR3 is 14 residues. This CDR3 reads CASSGLAGADTQYF. DNA for the CDR3: TGTGCCAGCAGCGGACTAGCGGGGGCAGATACGCAGTATTTT.

The chain combines TRBV7-9 with TRBJ2-3, with a possible D match to TRBD2 (7 bases). V gave up 6 bases and J gave up 6 bases, with 16 bases separating them. This CDR3 is built from 14 residues. Germline CDR1 reads SEHNR; CDR2 reads FQNEAQ (reference sequence). The CDR3 DNA reads TGTGCCAGCAGGTTTGGGGGGGCCTCGGATACGCAGTATTTT. It specifies CASRFGGASDTQYF.

This clone was seen only a few times. The chain is built from TRBV2 and TRBJ1-3; D not resolved. V was cut by 2 bases and J by 0 bases, with 11 bases left in between. CDR1 and CDR2 from the germline V gene are SNHLY and FYNNEI. The CDR3 extends over 16 amino acids. The CDR3: CASSESARYSGNTIYF. As DNA, the CDR3 is TGTGCCAGCAGTGAAAGCGCCAGATACTCTGGAAACACCATATATTTT.

The chain recombines TRBV19 with TRBJ2-3, with D tentatively TRBD2 (6 bases). V dropped 5 bases and J dropped 3 bases, with 9 bases sitting between them. The CDR3 covers 13 residues. Germline assignment: CDR1 LNHDA and CDR2 SQIVND (reference sequence). CDR3 region: CASSPGRTDTQYF. The CDR3 DNA follows: TGTGCCAGTAGTCCCGGGAGAACAGATACGCAGTATTTT.

J is TRBJ1-5 and V is TRBV28; D is perhaps TRBD1 (5 bases). The CDR3 sequence is 16 residues long. Germline-derived CDR1 and CDR2 are MDHEN and SYDVKM. The V end was cut by 7 bases, the J end by 1 base, with 17 bases between. The CDR3 DNA sequence: TGTGCCAGCATCAAAACGGCAGGGTGGAGCAATCAGCCCCAGCATTTT. Translation: CASIKTAGWSNQPQHF.

V gene TRBV18 combines with J gene TRBJ2-1; 9 bases fit TRBD2. Germline V gene sequence: CDR1 KGHSH, CDR2 LQKENI. There are 16 residues in the CDR3. V trimming: 1 base; J trimming: 8 bases; junction bases outside the gene matches: 9. CDR3 amino acids: CASSPQAGGALDEQFF. In DNA form, the CDR3 reads TGTGCCAGCTCACCACAAGCGGGGGGCGCGTTGGATGAGCAGTTCTTC. The complete variable domain, with remaining parts taken from reference TRBV18 and TRBJ2-1, reads NAGVMQNPRHLVRRRGQEARLRCSPMKGHSHVYWYRQLPEEGLKFMVYLQKENIIDESGMPKERFSAEFPKEGPSILRIQQVVRGDSAAYFCASSPQAGGALDEQFFGPGTRLTVL.

The chain is built from TRBV5-1 and TRBJ1-1; D unresolved. The V gene lost 1 base and the J gene lost 1 base, with 11 bases spanning the gap. There are 15 residues in the CDR3. Germline CDR1 reads SGHRS; CDR2 reads YFSETQ. CDR3 coding DNA: TGCGCCAGCAGCTTGCTAGCACGGGGGAACACTGAAGCTTTCTTT. Protein: CASSLLARGNTEAFF.

The J gene is TRBJ1-5, the V gene TRBV7-2; TRBD1 is a possible D gene (6 bases). Trimming took 9 bases from V and 7 from J, leaving 19 bases between them. This CDR3 contains 14 residues. The germline gives CDR1 SGHTA, CDR2 FQGNSA. The CDR3 reads CASEEIRGAQPQHF. Here the CDR3 DNA reads TGTGCCAGTGAAGAAATCAGGGGCGCCCAGCCCCAGCATTTT.

V and J are TRBV27 and TRBJ1-2; 9 bases are shared with TRBD1. Per the germline V gene, CDR1 is MNHEY and CDR2 is SMNVEV (reference sequence). The CDR3 length is 11 residues. The V gene end was trimmed by 10 bases and the J gene end by 8 bases; junction bases not matched to a gene: 5. CDR3 nucleotide sequence: TGTGCCACCGGGACAGGGAGCGGCTACACCTTC. Translated, it gives CATGTGSGYTF.